One T cell receptor beta chain is described in this entry. Its antigen is as yet unknown. These data originate in a study of graft-versus-host responses after intestinal transplantation. Study at large: Grafts that recipients had were multivisceral, liver-intestinal, or isolated intestinal transplants. The recipients all started with anti-thymocyte globulin induction and then took tacrolimus and steroids for around 3 years.

Tissue from the graft was processed to free its intraepithelial and lamina propria lymphocytes. Trimming pared 2 bases from V and 6 bases from J, leaving 19 bases between. The CDR3 contains 16 residues. CDR1 MGHRA and CDR2 YSYEKL come from the germline V gene. The assay was immunoSEQ multiplex PCR, and TCRdb's table has in-frame clones only and misses some. The sample holds tens of thousands of clones, 87% seen once. Findings and limits, study-wide: Allograft graft-versus-host to host-versus-graft clonal ratios ran high in patients with graft-donor T cell macrochimerism. In recipient marrow, GvH clones were found, and some appeared first in ileum or blood.

The sequence was collected from a human patient who received an intestinal transplant, so some T cells may come from the graft donor. The chain carries TRBV4-1 and TRBJ1-2; D possibly corresponds to TRBD1 (6 bases). The sample here was ileum tissue, taken around 190 days after intestinal transplant. This CDR3 is CASSQIVKGDGNGYTF. The CDR3 nucleotides read TGCGCCAGCAGCCAAATTGTCAAGGGGGACGGGAATGGCTACACCTTC.